This entry lists 10 T cell receptor beta chains sequenced from one sample in a study of shared clonotypes between healthy human individuals. Here immunoSEQ multiplex PCR was the method, and the copy in TCRdb shows in-frame clones only, minus some. The sample carries roughly 720,000 clones, less than 95% recorded once. The sequenced sample consisted of memory CD8+ T cells from PBMCs. Subset meaning: CD45RO+ cells pooled with CCR7-negative TemRA cells. These receptor sequences come from a man younger than 35 in good health. Some clones in this sample may be carry-over from other donors' samples.

The chain has TRBV18 and TRBJ2-3, with unresolved D. The CDR3 runs to 15 residues. The ends were cut back, 3 bases at V and 0 bases at J, with 10 bases in the middle. Germline V gives CDR1 KGHSH, CDR2 LQKENI. CDR3 sequence reads: CASSPQAPSTDTQYF. CDR3 in DNA: TGTGCCAGCTCACCTCAGGCCCCCAGCACAGATACGCAGTATTTT.

DNA of the CDR3: TGCAGCGTTGAAGAGATCCACAATGAGCAGTTCTTC. The encoded protein is CSVEEIHNEQFF. The chain joins TRBV29-1 to TRBJ2-1; D not resolved. There are 12 residues in the CDR3. Trimming removed 0 bases from V and 5 bases from J, with 5 bases in between. Germline CDR1 reads SQVTM; CDR2 reads ANQGSEA.

This chain connects TRBV7-3 to TRBJ2-3, with TRBD1 identical over 10 bases. J was trimmed by 5 bases and V by 2 bases; bases with no gene match: 7. The V gene's germline CDR1 is SGHTA and CDR2 FQGTGA. CDR3 length: 16 residues. The CDR3 nucleotides are TGTGCCAGCAGCTTAGCCGGGACAGGGGTTAAAGATACGCAGTATTTT. Protein product: CASSLAGTGVKDTQYF.

This sequence joins TRBV27 and TRBJ2-1, with TRBD2 matching over 11 bases. CDR1 is MNHEY and CDR2 is SMNVEV in the germline V gene (reference sequence). J lost 5 bases, V lost 2 bases, and 8 bases had no gene match. The CDR3 runs 17 residues. The CDR3 region is CASSLVFVSGRDNEQFF. The CDR3 region has the DNA TGTGCCAGCAGTTTAGTATTCGTTAGCGGGAGGGACAATGAGCAGTTCTTC.

This clone was observed a single time. The chain carries TRBV13 and TRBJ2-4, with 13 positions matching TRBD2. There are 18 residues in the CDR3. The J segment lost 1 base and the V segment lost 5 bases, leaving 8 bases of the junction unmatched. Looked up from germline, CDR1 is PRHDT and CDR2 is FYEKMQ (reference sequence). CDR3: CASSLRTSGSLAKNIQYF. The CDR3 DNA reads as TGTGCCAGCAGCCTCCGGACTAGCGGGAGCTTGGCCAAAAACATTCAGTACTTC.

J is TRBJ2-7 and V is TRBV6-1; tentatively, D is TRBD1 (5 bases). The CDR3 is 15 amino acids. CDR1 is MNHNS and CDR2 is SASEGT in the germline V gene. V lost 2 bases and J 3 bases, leaving 14 bases between the germline ends. The CDR3 spells CASSEPRALRYEQYF. Here the CDR3 DNA reads TGTGCCAGCAGTGAACCCAGGGCTTTACGCTACGAGCAGTACTTC.

The rearrangement uses TRBV4-1 and TRBJ2-1; D gene ambiguous. This CDR3 has 18 amino acids. CDR1 and CDR2 from the germline V gene are MGHRA and YSYEKL. Trimming took off 4 bases at V and 0 bases at J, with 19 bases between the two ends. For the CDR3, the DNA is TGCGCCAGCAGCCCCCAAAACTGGGCCTCGGGCTCCTACAATGAGCAGTTCTTC. Protein: CASSPQNWASGSYNEQFF.

This chain connects TRBV19 to TRBJ2-7; TRBD2 aligns across 14 bases. Germline loops: CDR1 LNHDA, CDR2 SQIVND (reference sequence). The junction had 17 bases not matched to a gene; V was cut back by 10 bases and J by 6 bases. CDR3 length: 17 residues. The CDR3 coding sequence is TGTGCCACCACCCCCGGGACTAGCGGGAGTCCCTCCGGCGAGCAGTACTTC. This codes for CATTPGTSGSPSGEQYF.

The chain recombines TRBV28 with TRBJ1-3; D possibly corresponds to TRBD1 (6 bases). CDR1 and CDR2 (germline): MDHEN, SYDVKM. The CDR3 totals 14 residues. V was trimmed by 4 bases and J by 4 bases, leaving 11 bases between them. The CDR3 sequence: CASSWAGDGNTIYF. The CDR3 nucleotides are TGTGCCAGCAGTTGGGCAGGGGACGGAAACACCATATATTTT.

V usage is TRBV28 and J usage is TRBJ1-2; D possibly corresponds to TRBD1 (5 bases). CDR3 length: 14 residues. The V and J ends lost 6 bases and 4 bases respectively, with 15 bases between them. From germline, CDR1 is MDHEN and CDR2 SYDVKM. The CDR3 sequence is CASRIQGFAYGYTF. The CDR3 DNA sequence: TGTGCCAGCAGAATCCAGGGTTTTGCCTATGGCTACACCTTC.